One sample yielded the 12 T cell receptor beta chains listed below, sequenced in a study of cytomegalovirus exposure and HLA in healthy donors. Primers included in the PCR were 60 Vbeta and 13 Jbeta primers. Sequenced by immunoSEQ multiplex PCR; TCRdb stores in-frame clones only, minus some. The sample holds more than 85,000 clones; over 8% are singletons and the top ten take 5% to 5.5%. Sequencing used PBMCs. The receptors derive from a man between 45 and 60 years old in good health and CMV-seropositive.

This clone was counted only a few times. This chain connects TRBV29-1 to TRBJ2-2, with D perhaps matching TRBD2 (6 bases). Germline V CDR1 and CDR2: SQVTM, ANQGSEA. Trimming stripped 4 bases from V and 2 bases from J, with 11 bases between. CDR3 length equals 14 residues. The CDR3 sequence is CSVGQGLNTGELFF. CDR3 bases: TGCAGCGTTGGCCAGGGACTTAACACCGGGGAGCTGTTTTTT.

This clone was observed many times. This chain links TRBV5-6 with TRBJ1-1; TRBD1 might be the D (6 bases). There are 15 residues in the CDR3. Trimming pared 4 bases from V and 1 base from J, leaving 14 bases between. CDR1 SGHDT and CDR2 YYEEEE come from the germline V gene. This CDR3 is CASSRRTERNTEAFF. CDR3 DNA sequence: TGTGCCAGCAGCCGTAGGACAGAGAGGAACACTGAAGCTTTCTTT. Combining the CDR3 with reference TRBV5-6 and TRBJ1-1 gives the whole variable domain DAGVTQSPTHLIKTRGQQVTLRCSPKSGHDTVSWYQQALGQGPQFIFQYYEEEERQRGNFPDRFSGHQFPNYSSELNVNALLLGDSALYLCASSRRTERNTEAFFGQGTRLTVV.

V gene TRBV6-6 combines with J gene TRBJ2-5, with 7 bases that match TRBD1. J was trimmed by 1 base and V by 6 bases; bases with no gene match: 2. This CDR3 is 13 amino acids long. Germline V gene sequence: CDR1 MNHNY, CDR2 SVGAGI (reference sequence). The CDR3 is CASRRDSQETQYF. The CDR3 DNA reads as TGTGCCAGCAGGAGGGACAGCCAAGAGACCCAGTACTTC.

The V call is TRBV4-1, the J call TRBJ1-5; TRBD1 matches 9 bases. The CDR3 covers 14 residues. V shed 8 bases and J 5 bases; nucleotides not matched to a gene: 7. Per the germline V gene, CDR1 is MGHRA and CDR2 is YSYEKL. CDR3 in amino acids: CASGTGPGDQPQHF. Here the CDR3 DNA reads TGCGCCAGCGGGACAGGGCCCGGCGATCAGCCCCAGCATTTT.

This clone has more than one count but fewer than ten. The V and J genes are TRBV2 and TRBJ2-3; D call uncertain. V was cut by 2 bases and J by 0 bases, with 12 bases left in between. CDR1 SNHLY and CDR2 FYNNEI come from the germline V gene. The CDR3 sequence is 16 residues long. The DNA of the CDR3 is TGTGCCAGCAGTGAAATCCCGTCCTCTAGCACAGATACGCAGTATTTT. Translating gives CASSEIPSSSTDTQYF. Supplemented by reference TRBV2 and TRBJ2-3, the full variable domain reads EPEVTQTPSHQVTQMGQEVILRCVPISNHLYFYWYRQILGQKVEFLVSFYNNEISEKSEIFDDQFSVERPDGSNFTLKIRSTKLEDSAMYFCASSEIPSSSTDTQYFGPGTRLTVL.

This clone has more than one count but fewer than ten. J is TRBJ1-1 and V is TRBV30, with D uncertain. Germline assignment: CDR1 GTSNPN and CDR2 SVGIG (reference sequence). The CDR3 runs 13 residues. The V end was cut by 3 bases, the J end by 1 base, with 9 bases between. CDR3 loop: CAWSLQENTEAFF. The CDR3 DNA reads TGTGCCTGGAGCCTTCAGGAGAACACTGAAGCTTTCTTT.

This clone was observed a handful of times. The V call is TRBV21-1, the J call TRBJ1-1. TRBV21-1 is noted as a pseudogene. CDR3 length: 15 amino acids. The CDR3 nucleotides read TGTGCCAGCAGCAAAGCGGAGCTACGGAACACTGAAGCTTTCTTT. The encoded protein is CASSKAELRNTEAFF.

In this sample, this clone turned up a few times. The chain combines TRBV6-5 with TRBJ2-7, with D tentatively TRBD1 (5 bases). Trimming took 3 bases from V and 2 from J, leaving 17 bases between them. The CDR3 loop spans 16 amino acids. Germline V CDR1 and CDR2: MNHEY, SVGAGI. The CDR3 reads CASSYQRGGGTYEQYF. CDR3 sequence (DNA): TGTGCCAGCAGTTATCAAAGGGGCGGTGGGACCTACGAGCAGTACTTC.

This chain links TRBV4-1 with TRBJ2-1, with a tentative D call TRBD1 (6 bases). V lost 2 bases to trimming and J lost 0 bases, with 20 bases between them. CDR3 length equals 19 residues. Germline V gives CDR1 MGHRA, CDR2 YSYEKL. Written as DNA, the CDR3 is TGCGCCAGCAGCCAACCCTCACCAGGGACACCGAGCTCCTACAATGAGCAGTTCTTC. Translating it yields CASSQPSPGTPSSYNEQFF.

This clone appeared a few times. The V call is TRBV4-2, the J call TRBJ2-2; TRBD2 might be the D (5 bases). Per the germline V gene, CDR1 is LGHNA and CDR2 is YNFKEQ. The germline V and J ends were trimmed by 1 base and 6 bases, with 12 bases remaining between them. The CDR3 runs 15 residues. The CDR3 protein is CASSQVASLAGELFF. DNA of the CDR3: TGTGCCAGCAGCCAAGTTGCTAGCTTGGCCGGGGAGCTGTTTTTT.

The chain uses TRBV11-2 and TRBJ2-5; D gene ambiguous. The CDR3 extends over 11 amino acids. From germline, CDR1 is SGHAT and CDR2 FQNNGV. The V gene lost 4 bases and the J gene lost 7 bases, with 7 bases spanning the gap. As DNA, the CDR3 is TGTGCCAGCAGCTCCTACGGGACCCAGTACTTC. The encoded protein is CASSSYGTQYF.

The chain has TRBV6-5 and TRBJ2-7; perhaps TRBD1 as D (6 bases). Germline V CDR1 and CDR2: MNHEY, SVGAGI. The CDR3 runs to 15 residues. V was pared by 8 bases and J by 0 bases, with 17 bases between. The CDR3 DNA reads as TGTGCCAGCGGGCGGAGTGACAGGAGCTCCTACGAGCAGTACTTC. Translating it yields CASGRSDRSSYEQYF.